This T cell receptor (beta chain) was observed in a study of shared clonotypes between healthy human individuals. This table comes from immunoSEQ multiplex PCR, and its TCRdb copy is limited to in-frame clones, with some not included. The sample shows hundreds of thousands of clones, around 74% of them seen only once. Findings and caveats of the study: Relative to memory subsets, naive subsets generally showed larger estimated richness.

Trimming pared 0 bases from V and 4 bases from J, leaving 7 bases between. Germline V lookup: CDR1 MGHRA, CDR2 YSYEKL. The CDR3 runs to 14 residues. A few counts support this clone. Its antigen is unidentified. A much larger clone lies a single base off, so this may be a read error. Other DNA sequences in this specimen translate into the identical CDR3. This sequence joins TRBV4-1 and TRBJ1-5; tentative D call: TRBD1 (5 bases). This clonotype was sampled from a woman aged 30 to 39 in good health. Sequenced material: memory CD4+ T cells sorted from blood. The sample's subset: CD45RA-negative fraction. The CDR3 loop is CASSQDEGNQPQHF. The CDR3 nucleotides are TGCGCCAGCAGCCAAGACGAGGGGAATCAGCCCCAGCATTTT.